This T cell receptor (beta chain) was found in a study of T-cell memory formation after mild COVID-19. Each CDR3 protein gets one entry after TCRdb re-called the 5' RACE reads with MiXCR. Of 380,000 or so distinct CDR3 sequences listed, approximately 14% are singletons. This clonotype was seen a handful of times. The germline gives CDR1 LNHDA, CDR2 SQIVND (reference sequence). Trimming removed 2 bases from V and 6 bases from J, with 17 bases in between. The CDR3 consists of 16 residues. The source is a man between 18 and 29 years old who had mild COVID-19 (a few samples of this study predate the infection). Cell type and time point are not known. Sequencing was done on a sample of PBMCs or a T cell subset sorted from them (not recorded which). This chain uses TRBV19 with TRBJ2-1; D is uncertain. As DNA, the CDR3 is TGTGCCAGTAGTATAATTGCCCCGACCCGCGTCAATGAGCAGTTCTTC. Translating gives CASSIIAPTRVNEQFF. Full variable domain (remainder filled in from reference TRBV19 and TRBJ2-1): DGGITQSPKYLFRKEGQNVTLSCEQNLNHDAMYWYRQDPGQGLRLIYYSQIVNDFQKGDIAEGYSVSREKKESFPLTVTSAQKNPTAFYLCASSIIAPTRVNEQFFGPGTRLTVL.